These 14 T cell receptor beta chains came from one sample sequenced in a study of blood T cells in healthy people across ages. It was with a sample-barcoded 5' primer and a J-beta primer mix that a second PCR of roughly 6 to 12 cycles was run. TCRdb reprocessed the 5' RACE reads with MiXCR, giving one entry per CDR3 protein. The table has 850,000 or so distinct CDR3 sequences, around 28% seen once; the top ten hold roughly a sixth. The sample comprised blood. The receptors stem from a woman aged 80 or over in good health.

The chain recombines TRBV2 with TRBJ2-5; D may be TRBD2 (5 bases). Per the germline V gene, CDR1 is SNHLY and CDR2 is FYNNEI. The V end lost 5 bases, the J end lost 14 bases, and 21 bases lay between the germline ends. The CDR3 consists of 13 residues. This CDR3 reads CASSPQRDGPYYF. In DNA form, the CDR3 reads TGTGCCAGCAGTCCACAACGGGATGGGCCCTACTACTTC.

Turning to this clonotype: A read error may explain this, as a much larger clone is one base away. The conserved phenylalanine or tryptophan normally closing the CDR3 is absent here, so this likely arose from a read error. The chain joins TRBV5-1 to TRBJ2-1, with a possible D match to TRBD1 (5 bases). CDR3 length: 12 residues. Germline V gives CDR1 SGHRS, CDR2 YFSETQ. With 4 bases removed from V and 9 bases from J, the gap between germline ends came to 11 bases. The CDR3 protein is CASSPDIGEQFL. As DNA, the CDR3 is TGCGCCAGCAGCCCGGACATCGGTGAGCAGTTCTTA.

This clonotype showed up many times. The chain is built from TRBV20-1 and TRBJ1-4; no definite D call. Germline V gene sequence: CDR1 DFQATT, CDR2 SNEGSKA (reference sequence). V lost 3 bases and J lost 4, with 9 bases in between. This CDR3 is built from 13 residues. CDR3 sequence (DNA): TGCAGTGCTAGTGCGGGGATTAATGAAAAACTGTTTTTT. Protein: CSASAGINEKLFF.

This clonotype was counted a few times. V and J are TRBV6-6 and TRBJ2-4; 12 nucleotides line up with TRBD1. The V gene end was trimmed by 6 bases and the J gene end by 6 bases; junction bases not matched to a gene: 9. CDR1 and CDR2 (germline): MNHNY, SVGAGI (reference sequence). This CDR3 region has 16 residues. The DNA for the CDR3 is TGTGCCAGCAGCCGGGGGGACAGGGGGCTCGGAAACATTCAGTACTTC. Translated: CASSRGDRGLGNIQYF.

This clonotype was counted between two and nine times. The chain employs TRBV20-1 and TRBJ1-5, with TRBD1 identical over 7 bases. This CDR3 is 14 amino acids long. The germline V gene has CDR1 DFQATT and CDR2 SNEGSKA (reference sequence). V lost 5 bases, J lost 2 bases, and 6 bases stayed unmatched. CDR3 region: CSAGTVAGNQPQHF. The CDR3 nucleotides read TGCAGTGCTGGGACAGTCGCGGGCAATCAGCCCCAGCATTTT.

This clonotype showed up many times. J is TRBJ2-6 and V is TRBV12-3 or TRBV12-4, with 11 nucleotides matching TRBD1. The CDR3 extends over 18 amino acids. V was clipped by 3 bases and J by 2 bases; unmatched bases: 6. The CDR3 DNA sequence: TGTGCCAGCAGTTTGGGGACAGGGGGATCTACTGGGGCCAACGTCCTGACTTTC. The encoded protein is CASSLGTGGSTGANVLTF.

The chain employs TRBV4-3 and TRBJ1-5, with D maybe TRBD1 (5 bases). This CDR3 is built from 15 residues. Germline-derived CDR1 and CDR2 are LGHNA and YSLEER. Between the trimmed V and J ends, which lost 5 bases and 1 base, there was a span of 12 bases. The CDR3 here is CASSEGVWSNQPQHF. The CDR3 bases are TGCGCCAGCAGCGAAGGGGTCTGGAGCAATCAGCCCCAGCATTTT.

Turning to this clonotype: A read error is possible here, since a much larger clone lies one base away. The chain is built from TRBV7-9 and TRBJ1-5; possibly TRBD1 for D (5 bases). The V and J ends lost 9 bases and 3 bases respectively, with 9 bases between them. This CDR3 spans 12 amino acids. Germline values: CDR1 SEHNR, CDR2 FQNEAQ (reference sequence). The CDR3: CASATDNQPQHF. The DNA for the CDR3 is TGTGCCAGTGCGACAGACAATCAGCCCCAGCATTTT.

This clonotype was seen many times. The V call is TRBV20-1, the J call TRBJ1-6; a possible D gene is TRBD1 (5 bases). The CDR3 sequence is 14 residues long. V was cut by 0 bases and J by 7 bases, with 10 bases left in between. Per the germline V gene, CDR1 is DFQATT and CDR2 is SNEGSKA (reference sequence). The CDR3, as DNA: TGCAGTGCTAGAGATCCCAGGGTAAATTCACCCCTCCACTTT. Translated, it gives CSARDPRVNSPLHF.

This clonotype was seen at least ten times. This chain joins TRBV7-2 and TRBJ2-7, with TRBD1 matching 8 bases. Germline V lookup: CDR1 SGHTA, CDR2 FQGNSA. The CDR3 contains 15 residues. J lost 4 bases, V lost 1 base, and 6 bases had no gene match. The CDR3 nucleotides are TGTGCCAGCAGCTTAGGGTCAGGGGGCTGGTACGAGCAGTACTTC. Its translation is CASSLGSGGWYEQYF.

The chain recombines TRBV3-1 with TRBJ1-1, with 7 bases fitting TRBD1. Looked up from germline, CDR1 is LGHDT and CDR2 is YNNKEL (reference sequence). The junction had 7 bases not matched to a gene; V was cut back by 3 bases and J by 0 bases. There are 16 residues in the CDR3. The CDR3 region is CASSQKQGQMNTEAFF. In DNA form, the CDR3 reads TGTGCCAGCAGCCAGAAGCAGGGACAGATGAACACTGAAGCTTTCTTT.

A remark on this clonotype: One junction end does not reproduce the germline sequence, and a read error may be involved. V and J are TRBV12-3 or TRBV12-4 and TRBJ2-3, with D possibly TRBD1 on 6 matching bases. The CDR3 has 15 amino acids. CDR3 nucleotides: TGTGCCAGCAGTGTAGGGACACCGGACGCAGATGCGCAATATTTT. Protein: CASSVGTPDADAQYF.

Turning to this clonotype: An end of the junction differs from the germline gene, which may be a read error. The rearrangement links TRBV5-1 to TRBJ1-4, with a tentative D call TRBD1 (6 bases). The CDR3 consists of 15 residues. Germline V lookup: CDR1 SGHRS, CDR2 YFSETQ. CDR3 sequence reads: CAGSLSGQGMEKLFF. The CDR3 DNA is TGCGCCGGCAGTTTGAGCGGGCAGGGGATGGAAAAACTGTTTTTT.

The rearrangement joins TRBV20-1 to TRBJ2-5; TRBD2 agrees at 16 bases. With V trimmed by 4 bases and J by 5 bases, 13 bases remained unmatched. Germline V lookup: CDR1 DFQATT, CDR2 SNEGSKA (reference sequence). CDR3 size: 18 residues. CDR3 residues: CSATQASGLAGGGETQYF. DNA of the CDR3: TGCAGTGCTACACAGGCCTCGGGACTAGCGGGAGGGGGGGAGACCCAGTACTTC.